This TCR beta chain originates from a study of T cell repertoires in cytomegalovirus infection. Study overall: A matching HLA type, together with CMV infection, was signaled by public TCR beta signatures.

Study conclusions and caveats: The study identified carriers of CMV plus the relevant HLA from cumulative public TCR beta family frequency. Dominating the ex vivo response were TCR beta clonotypes that were CMV-specific and HLA-C-restricted.

Each CDR3 protein is one row after TCRdb ran MiXCR on the reads. The table has approximately 140,000 distinct CDR3 sequences, roughly 6% seen once. Trimming took 0 bases from V and 5 from J; bases not matched to a gene: 10. This CDR3 contains 16 residues. Germline V gives CDR1 DFQATT, CDR2 SNEGSKA (reference sequence). In this sample, this clonotype turned up many times. Its antigen is unidentified. The sequence was obtained from a human donor in good health (CMV status not recorded). Some clones in this sample may be carry-over from other donors' samples. The V call is TRBV20-1, the J call TRBJ2-5; 9 bases are a match to TRBD2. The sequencing input was PBMCs. Here the CDR3 reads CSARDSWRGGPETQYF. The CDR3 nucleotides are TGCAGTGCTAGAGATAGTTGGCGGGGGGGCCCGGAGACCCAGTACTTC.